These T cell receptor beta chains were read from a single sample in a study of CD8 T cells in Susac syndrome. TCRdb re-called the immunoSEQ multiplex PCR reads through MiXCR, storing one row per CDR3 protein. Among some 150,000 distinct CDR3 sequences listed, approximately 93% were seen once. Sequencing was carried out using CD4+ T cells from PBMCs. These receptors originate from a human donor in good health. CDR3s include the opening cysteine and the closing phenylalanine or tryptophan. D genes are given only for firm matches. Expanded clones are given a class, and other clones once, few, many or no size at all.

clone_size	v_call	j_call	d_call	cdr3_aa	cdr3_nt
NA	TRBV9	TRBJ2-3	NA	CASSVGGAFDTQYF	TGTGCCAGCAGCGTAGGAGGGGCTTTCGATACGCAGTATTTT
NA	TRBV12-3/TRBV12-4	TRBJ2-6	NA	CASSPRDLLTLTGANVLTF	TGTGCCAGCAGTCCCCGGGACCTCTTAACTCTAACTGGGGCCAACGTCCTGACTTTC
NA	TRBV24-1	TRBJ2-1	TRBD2	CATSDPLAGRDEQFF	TGTGCCACCAGTGATCCACTAGCGGGAAGAGATGAGCAGTTCTTC
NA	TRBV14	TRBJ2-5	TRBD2	CASSQVAGVFRETQYF	TGTGCCAGCAGCCAAGTAGCGGGAGTTTTTCGAGAGACCCAGTACTTC
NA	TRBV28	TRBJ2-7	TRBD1	CASNRPGTVSYEQYF	TGTGCCAGCAATCGTCCGGGGACAGTATCCTACGAGCAGTACTTC
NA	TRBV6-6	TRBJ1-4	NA	CASSYSRETNEKLFF	TGTGCCAGCAGTTACTCAAGGGAGACTAATGAAAAACTGTTTTTT
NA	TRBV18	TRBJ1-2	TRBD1	CASSPNQGAGYGYTF	TGTGCCAGCTCACCCAATCAGGGGGCCGGCTATGGCTACACCTTC
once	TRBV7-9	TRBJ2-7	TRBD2	CASSPPRRAGEKNEQYF	TGTGCCAGCAGCCCCCCCCGCCGGGCGGGAGAAAAAAACGAGCAGTACTTC
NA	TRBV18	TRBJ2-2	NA	CASSTLGQNTGELFF	TGTGCCAGCTCAACCTTAGGACAGAACACCGGGGAGCTGTTTTTT
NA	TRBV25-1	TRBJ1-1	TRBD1	CASRRSGQGGEAFF	TGTGCCAGCAGACGCTCGGGACAGGGTGGTGAAGCTTTCTTT
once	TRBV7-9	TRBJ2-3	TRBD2	CASSFLAGGSTDTQYF	TGTGCCAGCAGCTTCCTAGCGGGAGGCAGCACAGATACGCAGTATTTT
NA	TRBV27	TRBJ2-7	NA	CASSLGVGEQYF	TGTGCCAGCAGTTTAGGTGTGGGCGAGCAGTACTTC
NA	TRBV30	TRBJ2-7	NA	CAWSGGDYEQYF	TGTGCCTGGAGTGGGGGGGACTACGAGCAGTACTTC
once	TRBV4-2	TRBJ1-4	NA	CASSQAFGGSEEKLFF	TGTGCCAGCAGCCAAGCGTTTGGGGGTAGCGAGGAAAAACTGTTTTTT
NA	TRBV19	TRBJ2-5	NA	CASSIQSRETQYF	TGTGCCAGTAGTATTCAAAGCAGAGAGACCCAGTACTTC
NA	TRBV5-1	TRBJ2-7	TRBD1	CASSAGQGDYEQYF	TGCGCCAGCAGCGCGGGACAGGGGGACTACGAGCAGTACTTC
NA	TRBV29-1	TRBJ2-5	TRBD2	CSVGGLATQYF	TGCAGCGTTGGGGGACTAGCTACCCAGTACTTC
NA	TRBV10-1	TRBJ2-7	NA	CASSESGGYEQYF	TGCGCCAGCAGTGAGTCGGGGGGCTACGAGCAGTACTTC